This TCR beta chain originates from a study of blood T cell repertoires in COVID-19. CDR3 length: 15 amino acids. The V end was cut by 6 bases, the J end by 5 bases, with 19 bases between. Looked up from germline, CDR1 is WSHSY and CDR2 is SAAADI. Only in-frame clones appear in the TCRdb table, and some are missing; sequencing was by immunoSEQ multiplex PCR. The repertoire holds a few hundred thousand clones, with 80% as singletons. Participants, roughly 18 to 90 years old, spanned fewer than 30 US areas. Assignments of participants to cohorts depended upon their own reported clinical history. Sequencing used PBMCs or T cells enriched from blood (not recorded which). The clonotype originates from a woman aged 35 to 49 with acute COVID-19. The chain has TRBV10-2 and TRBJ2-5, with a possible D match to TRBD2 (6 bases). DNA of the CDR3: TGCGCCAGCAGGGACCCTGGGGGGTCCTGGGAGACCCAGTACTTC. This encodes CASRDPGGSWETQYF.